The rows below give T cell receptor beta chains drawn from one sample of a study of blood T cell repertoires in COVID-19. TCRdb's table, derived via immunoSEQ multiplex PCR, lists solely in-frame clones and lacks some. Of 150,000 or so clones detected, roughly 83% appear once; the ten largest clones hold about 2.9%. The sample consisted of peripheral blood. The origin of the receptors is a woman of 80 years or more with acute or convalescent COVID-19. CDR3s include the opening cysteine and the closing phenylalanine or tryptophan. The D gene is left open where the match is weak.

D gene: NA
J gene: TRBJ2-1
V gene: TRBV5-6
CDR3 protein: CASSLGQGLKWEQFF
CDR3 DNA: TGTGCCAGCAGCTTGGGGCAGGGGCTGAAGTGGGAGCAGTTCTTC

D gene: NA
J gene: TRBJ2-4
V gene: TRBV2
CDR3 protein: CASSVLPIYRTVAKNIQYF
CDR3 DNA: TGTGCCAGCAGTGTCCTTCCCATTTACAGAACCGTAGCCAAAAACATTCAGTACTTC

D gene: NA
J gene: TRBJ2-1
V gene: TRBV6-5
CDR3 protein: CASSYSSRGNEQFF
CDR3 DNA: TGTGCCAGCAGTTACTCGAGCAGGGGCAATGAGCAGTTCTTC

D gene: NA
J gene: TRBJ1-2
V gene: TRBV12-3/TRBV12-4
CDR3 protein: CASSLSTELGYTF
CDR3 DNA: TGTGCCAGCAGTTTAAGTACAGAGCTTGGCTACACCTTC

D gene: TRBD1
J gene: TRBJ1-4
V gene: TRBV29-1
CDR3 protein: CSVGSGQGADEKLFF
CDR3 DNA: TGCAGCGTTGGGTCGGGACAGGGGGCCGATGAAAAACTGTTTTTT

D gene: NA
J gene: TRBJ1-5
V gene: TRBV24-1
CDR3 protein: CATSERLVNQPQHF
CDR3 DNA: TGTGCCACCAGTGAAAGACTAGTCAATCAGCCCCAGCATTTT

D gene: TRBD2
J gene: TRBJ2-3
V gene: TRBV11-2
CDR3 protein: CASSQLLAGGSTDTQYF
CDR3 DNA: TGTGCCAGCAGCCAATTACTAGCGGGGGGCTCCACAGATACGCAGTATTTT

D gene: NA
J gene: TRBJ2-1
V gene: TRBV9
CDR3 protein: CASSVFGDNEQFF
CDR3 DNA: TGTGCCAGCAGCGTCTTCGGTGACAATGAGCAGTTCTTC

D gene: NA
J gene: TRBJ2-7
V gene: TRBV5-1
CDR3 protein: CASSLDTGSSYEQYF
CDR3 DNA: TGCGCCAGCAGCTTGGACACAGGGAGCTCCTACGAGCAGTACTTC

D gene: TRBD1
J gene: TRBJ1-2
V gene: TRBV11-3
CDR3 protein: CASSLDRKRRNTF
CDR3 DNA: TGTGCCAGCAGCCTGGACAGGAAGAGGAGAAACACCTTC